The text below deals with one TCR beta chain. This clone was observed once. Its antigen remains unidentified. No quality values exist for individual bases; no much larger clone is one base distant. Trimming takes 4 bases from V and 2 bases from J, and the germline ends sit 9 bases apart. Inclusive of the bounding cysteine and phenylalanine, the CDR3 is 13 residues long. Only the CDR3 DNA stays, 39 bases, in frame from base 1. CDR1 and CDR2 (SGHRS, YFSETQ) derive from the germline V gene. These data originate in a study of vaccination effects on CD4 cells after COVID-19 (dated by TCRdb to the early 2020s). In the study overall: Two doses of either the BNT162b2 or the mRNA-1273 mRNA SARS-CoV-2 vaccine were administered to participants. A total of 10 COVID-19 convalescent patients and a handful of SARS-CoV-2-naive healthy vaccine recipients were included in the full study. The study compared SARS-CoV-2 spike-specific CD4+ TCR repertoires before and after mRNA vaccination in COVID-19 convalescent patients and infection-naive vaccine recipients. Cultures from other donors in the study were sequenced using the Oncomine TCR Beta short-read assay on an Illumina iSeq 100.

In the ViraFEST assay, PBMC were stimulated with viral peptide pools, and TCR sequencing was then used to find antigen-specific CD4+ T cell clonotypes based on their expansion. After less than eleven days of culture, CD4+ T cells were isolated with the EasySep CD4+ T cell isolation kit. The absence of prior SARS-CoV-2 infection in healthy vaccine recipients was confirmed by negative nucleocapsid antibodies before and after vaccination. About 2.1 million PBMC per well were cultured in IMDM with roughly 5% human AB serum, 10 IU/ml IL-2 and gentamicin, plus 10 ug/ml peptides. Half of the culture medium was replaced with fresh IL-2-containing medium on days 3 and 7. Unless noted otherwise, every peptide stimulation condition was cultured in triplicate wells. Using Ficoll-Paque Plus gradient centrifugation, PBMC were separated from whole blood and then either used fresh or cryopreserved at -140C. The spike proteins of SARS-CoV-2 and of the common cold coronaviruses HCoV-NL63, HCoV-OC43 and HCoV-229E were spanned by overlapping peptide pools. Genomic DNA was extracted from cultured CD4+ T cells with the QIAamp micro DNA kit.

To prepare the library, the immunoSEQ multiplex PCR assay was applied. TCR beta CDR3 sequencing was performed on DNA from the cultured, isolated CD4+ T cells. The original pipeline was this. Non-productive TCR sequences were discarded, and reads were trimmed to the CDR3 region, with only CDR3s of 7 or more amino acids retained. Antigen-specific clonotypes were identified using the MANAFEST web app by comparison of expansion in peptide wells against reference cultures. To count as positive, a clone had to show expansion at FDR<0.05 compared with the reference and with all other wells, an odds ratio above 5, and a frequency above 0.1% in two replicate wells. Clonotypes significantly expanded in SARS-CoV-2 spike wells and in at least one common cold coronavirus spike condition were defined as cross-reactive. Using the stringdist R package, CDR3 similarity was measured by Levenshtein distance, and unrooted trees were constructed with ape in R 3.6.1. What TCRdb holds here is the immuneACCESS table cut down to in-frame rearrangements. Part of the clones is not present; checked against another copy, under half of the missing clones reflect an unresolved V gene, and the others are unexplained. That table supplies the V and J calls and clone size; D and trimming were determined from the DNA. Across this sample there are 35,000 to 50,000 clones, with 77% seen only once. About 3% of the sample belongs to the ten largest clones.

Paper-wide results and their limitations: The study was limited by a small number of convalescent patients, and early post-infection timepoints were lacking. Clones induced by infection and clones induced by vaccination both contracted markedly at late timepoints after vaccination, which fits with T cell responses waning over time. Among healthy vaccine recipients, nearly all vaccine-induced clones were SARS-CoV-2 mono-reactive, and only 1 of 255 was cross-reactive with common cold coronaviruses.

The TCR originated in a human donor who received a COVID-19 vaccine. The chain joins TRBV5-1 to TRBJ2-5; the D gene cannot be resolved beyond TRBD1 or TRBD2, each matching 5 bases. Sample: CD4+ T cells from PBMCs cultured with HCoV-NL63 spike peptides, taken before COVID-19 vaccination. The cell subset or site label here, explained by the study, means: HCoV-NL63 spike overlapping peptide pool stimulation. CDR3 reads: CASSTGLQETQYF. The nucleotide sequence is TGCGCCAGCAGCACGGGGCTTCAAGAGACCCAGTACTTC.